This T cell receptor beta chain is drawn from a study of blood T cells in healthy people across ages. The CDR3 spans 16 residues. After removal of 4 bases from V and 3 bases from J, the junction contained 4 bases not matched to a gene. Per germline, CDR1 SGHAT and CDR2 FQDESV (reference sequence). Isolation of PBMCs gave at least 7 million cells per sample. Each sample provided at least 5.5 micrograms of extracted total RNA. A sample-barcoded 5' primer and a J-beta primer mix were used in a second PCR of roughly 7 to 11 cycles. TCRdb analysed the 5' RACE reads with MiXCR anew, one entry per CDR3 protein. The table has 760,000 or so distinct CDR3 sequences, 25% seen once. General study points: The CMV status of each donor remained undetermined, and this could have confounded shifts in expanded clonotypes.

With respect to this clonotype: The antigen remains unidentified.

These same data were also listed under a study on T cells of mothers and their children. This second report adds: Overlap ran slightly, non-significantly higher for related than unrelated mother-child pairs.

Sequencing used blood. The genes are TRBV11-1 and TRBJ2-6; TRBD1 matches 9 bases. The receptor was isolated from a boy between 10 and 17 years old in good health. The CDR3 reads CASSSRDRDGANVLTF. The CDR3 nucleotides are TGTGCCAGCAGCTCCCGGGACAGGGATGGGGCCAACGTCCTGACTTTC.